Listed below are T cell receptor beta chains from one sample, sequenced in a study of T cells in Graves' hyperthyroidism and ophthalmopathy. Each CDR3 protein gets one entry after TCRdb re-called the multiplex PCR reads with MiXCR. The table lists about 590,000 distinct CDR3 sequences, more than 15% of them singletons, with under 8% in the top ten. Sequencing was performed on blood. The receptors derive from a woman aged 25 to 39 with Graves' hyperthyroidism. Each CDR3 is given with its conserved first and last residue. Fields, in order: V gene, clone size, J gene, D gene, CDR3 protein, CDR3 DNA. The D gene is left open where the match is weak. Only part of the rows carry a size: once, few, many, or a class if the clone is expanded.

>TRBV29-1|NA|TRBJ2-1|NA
CSAGSGPGQFF
TGCAGCGCCGGATCCGGACCGGGGCAGTTCTTC
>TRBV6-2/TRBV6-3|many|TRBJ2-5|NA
CASSPLGRSQETQYF
TGTGCCAGCAGCCCCCTTGGAAGGTCACAAGAGACCCAGTACTTC
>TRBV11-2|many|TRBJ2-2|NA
CASSLDITGELFF
TGTGCCAGCAGCTTAGATATCACCGGGGAGCTGTTTTTT
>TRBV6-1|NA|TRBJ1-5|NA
CASKDAGARQPQHF
TGTGCCAGCAAGGATGCGGGGGCAAGGCAGCCCCAGCATTTT
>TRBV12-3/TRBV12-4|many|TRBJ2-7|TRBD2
CASSSLAGRYEQYF
TGTGCCAGCAGTTCACTAGCGGGAAGATACGAGCAGTACTTC
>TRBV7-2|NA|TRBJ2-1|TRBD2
CASQGLANNEQFF
TGTGCCAGCCAAGGACTAGCTAACAATGAGCAGTTCTTC
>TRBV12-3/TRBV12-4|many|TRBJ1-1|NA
CASSLADSRITEAFF
TGTGCCAGCAGTTTGGCGGACTCCCGCATCACTGAAGCTTTCTTT
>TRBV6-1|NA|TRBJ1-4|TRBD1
CASGRGQSPEKLFF
TGTGCCAGCGGGCGGGGACAGAGCCCCGAAAAACTGTTTTTT
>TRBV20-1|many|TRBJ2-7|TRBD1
CSALDRDRGTYEQYF
TGCAGTGCTCTGGACCGGGACAGGGGCACCTACGAGCAGTACTTC
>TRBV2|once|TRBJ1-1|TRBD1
CASSETRDRGTNTEAFF
TGTGCCAGCAGTGAAACCCGGGACAGGGGTACGAACACTGAAGCTTTCTTT
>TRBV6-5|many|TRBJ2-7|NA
CASSYSGGVGDTDDYEQYF
TGTGCCAGCAGTTACTCCGGAGGAGTGGGGGACACGGACGACTACGAGCAGTACTTC
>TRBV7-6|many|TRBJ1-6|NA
CASSRTASYNSPLHF
TGTGCCAGCAGCCGGACAGCGTCTTATAATTCACCCCTCCACTTT
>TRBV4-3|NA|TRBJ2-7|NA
CASSQDTRPYEQYF
TGCGCCAGCAGCCAAGATACCAGGCCGTACGAGCAGTACTTC
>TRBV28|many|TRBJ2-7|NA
CASSLLQDQPYEQYF
TGTGCCAGCAGTTTATTGCAGGACCAGCCCTACGAGCAGTACTTC
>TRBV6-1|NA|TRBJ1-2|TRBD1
CASSEGQGAANYGYTF
TGTGCCAGCAGTGAGGGACAGGGGGCTGCCAACTATGGCTACACCTTC
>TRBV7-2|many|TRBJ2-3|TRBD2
CASSLAVAGGGDTQYF
TGTGCCAGCAGCTTAGCTGTAGCGGGAGGAGGTGATACGCAGTATTTT
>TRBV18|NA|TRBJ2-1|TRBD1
CASSPPGQGLFF
TGTGCCAGCTCACCACCAGGACAGGGTCTATTCTTC
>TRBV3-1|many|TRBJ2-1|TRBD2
CASSQGTSGADEQFF
TGTGCCAGCAGCCAGGGGACTAGCGGGGCGGATGAGCAGTTCTTC
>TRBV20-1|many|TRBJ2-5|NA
CSARDPSTGETQYF
TGCAGTGCTAGAGATCCTAGTACTGGAGAGACCCAGTACTTC
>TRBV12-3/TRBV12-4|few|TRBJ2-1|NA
CASSHSARRYNEQFF
TGTGCCAGCAGTCATAGCGCCAGACGGTACAATGAGCAGTTCTTC
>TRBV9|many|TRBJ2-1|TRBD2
CASSVGGLAGYNEQFF
TGTGCCAGCAGCGTAGGAGGACTAGCGGGGTACAATGAGCAGTTCTTC
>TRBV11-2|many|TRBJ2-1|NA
CASSLPDNEQFF
TGTGCCAGCAGCTTACCGGACAATGAGCAGTTCTTC
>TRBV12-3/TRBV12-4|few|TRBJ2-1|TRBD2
CASSISGTSGTFQFF
TGTGCCAGCAGTATTAGCGGGACTAGCGGGACTTTTCAGTTCTTC
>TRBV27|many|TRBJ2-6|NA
CASSPSPGANVLTF
TGTGCCAGCAGTCCCTCCCCCGGGGCCAACGTCCTGACTTTC
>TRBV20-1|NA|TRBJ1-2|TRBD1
CSARDWDSNGYTF
TGCAGTGCTAGAGATTGGGACAGCAATGGCTACACCTTC
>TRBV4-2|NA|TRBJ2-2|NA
CASSPEPRGRGTGELFF
TGTGCCAGCAGCCCCGAGCCGAGGGGCCGTGGCACCGGGGAGCTGTTTTTT
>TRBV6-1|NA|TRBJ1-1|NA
CASTSPGADTEAFF
TGTGCCAGCACCTCCCCGGGGGCGGACACTGAAGCTTTCTTT
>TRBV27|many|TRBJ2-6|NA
CASSLTGANVLTF
TGTGCCAGCAGTTTAACTGGGGCCAACGTCCTGACTTTC
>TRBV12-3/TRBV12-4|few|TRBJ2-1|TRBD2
CASSPFALLAGKGNEQFF
TGTGCCAGCAGCCCTTTCGCCCTTTTAGCGGGAAAGGGCAATGAGCAGTTCTTC
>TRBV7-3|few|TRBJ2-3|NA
CASSSGLQEPHTDTQYF
TGTGCCAGCAGCTCGGGACTCCAGGAGCCCCACACAGATACGCAGTATTTT
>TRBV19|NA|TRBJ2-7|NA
CASSTRRDLSPYEQYF
TGTGCCAGTAGTACACGCCGGGACTTATCGCCCTACGAGCAGTACTTC
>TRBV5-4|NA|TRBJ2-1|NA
CASSLSGWSSYNEQFF
TGTGCCAGCAGCTTGAGTGGTTGGAGCTCCTACAATGAGCAGTTCTTC
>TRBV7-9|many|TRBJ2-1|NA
CASSLDWGLVYNEQFF
TGTGCCAGCAGCTTAGATTGGGGGCTGGTGTACAATGAGCAGTTCTTC
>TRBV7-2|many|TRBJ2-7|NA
CASSLALQRYEQYF
TGTGCCAGCAGCTTAGCGCTCCAGCGCTACGAGCAGTACTTC
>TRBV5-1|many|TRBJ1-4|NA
CASSTDPVGTNEKLFF
TGCGCCAGCAGCACCGACCCGGTGGGGACTAATGAAAAACTGTTTTTT
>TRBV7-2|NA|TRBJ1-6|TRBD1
CASSLDWTGGPNSPLHF
TGTGCCAGCAGCTTAGACTGGACAGGGGGCCCGAATTCACCCCTCCACTTT
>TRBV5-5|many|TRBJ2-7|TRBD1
CASSLLHRGSEQYF
TGTGCCAGCAGCTTGCTCCACAGGGGCAGCGAGCAGTACTTC
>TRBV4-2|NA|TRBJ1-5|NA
CASSQRRGQPQHF
TGTGCCAGCAGCCAACGGCGGGGTCAGCCCCAGCATTTT
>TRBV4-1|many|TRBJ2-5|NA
CASSQEGLAKETQYF
TGCGCCAGCAGCCAAGAAGGGCTAGCGAAAGAGACCCAGTACTTC
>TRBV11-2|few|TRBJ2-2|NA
CASSLAPGPTSGELFF
TGTGCCAGCAGCTTAGCCCCGGGACCGACCTCCGGGGAGCTGTTTTTT
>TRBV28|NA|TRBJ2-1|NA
CASRQQWDNEQFF
TGTGCCAGCCGACAACAATGGGACAATGAGCAGTTCTTC
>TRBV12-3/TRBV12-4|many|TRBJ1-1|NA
CASRSQFRDTNTEAFF
TGTGCCAGCCGTAGTCAATTCCGGGACACGAACACTGAAGCTTTCTTT
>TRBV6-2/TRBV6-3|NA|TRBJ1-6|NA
CASRSKGQSSYNSPLHF
TGTGCCAGCAGATCTAAAGGACAGAGCTCCTATAATTCACCCCTCCACTTT
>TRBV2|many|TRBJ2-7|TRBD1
CASGQDRVVYEQYF
TGTGCCAGCGGACAAGACAGGGTTGTCTACGAGCAGTACTTC
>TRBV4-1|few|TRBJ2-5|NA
CASSQGVGGQTQYF
TGCGCCAGCAGCCAAGGGGTAGGGGGGCAGACCCAGTACTTC
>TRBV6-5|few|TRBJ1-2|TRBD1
CASSYSDRGVYGYTF
TGTGCCAGCAGTTACTCGGACAGGGGCGTCTATGGCTACACCTTC
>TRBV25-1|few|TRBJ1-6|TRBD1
CASSELKRDRGSPLHF
TGTGCCAGCAGTGAATTGAAGAGGGACAGGGGTTCACCCCTCCACTTT
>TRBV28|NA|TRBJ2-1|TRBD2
CASSLRLAGGGGEQFF
TGTGCCAGCAGTTTACGACTAGCGGGAGGAGGGGGTGAGCAGTTCTTC
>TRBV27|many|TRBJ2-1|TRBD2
CASGPGLAGVGNEQFF
TGTGCCAGCGGACCGGGACTAGCGGGAGTCGGCAATGAGCAGTTCTTC
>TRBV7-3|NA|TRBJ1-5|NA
CASSESGENQPQHF
TGTGCCAGCAGCGAATCAGGGGAAAATCAGCCCCAGCATTTT
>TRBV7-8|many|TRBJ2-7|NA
CASSGGGTVAYEQYF
TGTGCCAGCAGCGGAGGAGGGACAGTGGCCTACGAGCAGTACTTC
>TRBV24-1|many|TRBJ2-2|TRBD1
CATSDVGQDLPNTGELFF
TGTGCCACCAGTGACGTCGGACAGGACCTACCGAACACCGGGGAGCTGTTTTTT
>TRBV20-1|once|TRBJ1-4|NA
CSASGLPPEKLFF
TGCAGTGCTTCGGGCCTGCCACCCGAAAAACTGTTTTTT
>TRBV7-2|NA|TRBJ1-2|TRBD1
CASSSDRGMRDYTF
TGTGCCAGCAGCTCTGACAGGGGGATGAGGGACTACACCTTC